The subject of this entry is one T cell receptor (beta chain). What it binds is unknown. Unique molecular identifiers tagged the TCRbeta library. TCRdb redid the calling of the PCR reads with MiXCR, one entry per CDR3 protein. Found here are 200,000 or so distinct CDR3 sequences, 5% to 6.5% of them singletons; the top ten hold about 4.3%. CDR3 length: 15 amino acids. Looked up from germline, CDR1 is SGHAT and CDR2 is FQDESV (reference sequence). V was pared by 5 bases and J by 4 bases, with 10 bases of the junction left unmatched. This sample was taken from a study of T-cell reconstitution after alpha-beta-depleted transplantation in children. Points from the study as a whole: At around two months after transplant, the alpha-beta T cells were reportedly derived from several hundred expanded clones that came from non-depleted graft cells. T-cell counts and diversity at one year post-transplant came mainly from newly produced T cells.

This specimen was PBMCs, taken before TCRalphabeta/CD19-depleted stem cell transplant. V usage is TRBV11-1 and J usage is TRBJ2-5; 7 bases agree with TRBD2. This receptor was obtained from a girl under three years old with combined immunodeficiency, due to receive a stem cell transplant. The CDR3 DNA reads TGTGCCAGCAGCACTAACCTTCCGGGAGGAGAGACCCAGTACTTC. Translated: CASSTNLPGGETQYF.